This TCR beta chain was profiled in a study of T-cell reconstitution after alpha-beta-depleted transplantation in children. Trimming cost V 2 bases and J 4 bases; bases outside gene matches: 8. The CDR3 extends over 16 amino acids. Unique molecular identifiers were built into the TCRbeta library. MiXCR, run by TCRdb on the PCR reads, gives a single entry per CDR3 protein. The sample holds over 150,000 distinct CDR3 sequences; roughly 11% are singletons and the top ten take roughly an eighth. This clonotype was observed many times. Its antigen is still unknown. Overall study findings and caveats: Certain patients had high TCRbeta diversity at day 60, and it came from recipient T cells and thymic progenitors that survived. Several hundred rapidly expanded clones from non-depleted graft cells reportedly supplied alpha-beta T cells about two months post-transplant. Diversity and T-cell counts at one year after transplant derived mostly from new T cells.

This clonotype originated in a boy between 2 and 15 years old with acute myeloid leukemia, due to receive a stem cell transplant. Sequences were derived from PBMCs, sampled before TCRalphabeta/CD19-depleted stem cell transplant. The rearrangement links TRBV12-3 or TRBV12-4 to TRBJ2-1; TRBD2 matches at 7 bases. Here the CDR3 DNA reads TGTGCCAGCAGTTTAAGTGCGGGAGTAAATTACAATGAGCAGTTCTTC. It yields the protein CASSLSAGVNYNEQFF.